This TCR beta chain came from a study of cytomegalovirus exposure and HLA in healthy donors (dated by TCRdb to 2016 to 2017). With respect to the entire study: An earlier analysis of 587 of the donors reported approximately 280 Gb of sequence data and approximately 120 million unique TCR beta sequences obtained from about 170 million T cells. Approximately 300 gigabases of sequencing data and around 85 million unique TCR sequences made up an early release that covered several hundred HLA-typed donors. Among the roughly 380 genotyped donors, approximately 81% belonged to the genetic ancestry cluster associated with self-reported Caucasian donors. The study aimed to test whether signatures of past pathogen exposure could be identified by cataloging public T cell receptors. Using immunosequencing, the study profiled T cell repertoires from roughly 650 subjects and related those repertoires to cytomegalovirus serostatus. Besides the first cohort of 666 subjects, a separate validation cohort made up of 120 different subjects was used. To predict cytomegalovirus infection status, the study brought together high-throughput TCR immunosequencing, statistical association of individual TCRs with disease status, and machine learning. To study patterns of TCR occurrence, a later analysis re-analyzed previously published TCR beta repertoires from around 670 donors and added high-resolution HLA genotyping. The later analysis used no new phenotypic data to find candidate immune exposures, relying instead on TCR beta sequences and their occurrence across donors. In an earlier analysis of several hundred of the donors, high-throughput TCR beta sequencing was used to judge whether each TCR beta V gene segment behaved as functional or pseudogenic. Donor age, sex, ethnicity and CMV serostatus were compiled alongside the repertoire data. Genome-wide SNP genotypes for about 65% of the 666 donors were used in a later genetic analysis, which treated that subset as a discovery cohort. Every discovery cohort repertoire had been produced on one sequencing platform. HLA typing included class I and class II loci at four-digit resolution. The number of donors typed differed by locus, with 629-630 for A, B, C, DRB1 and DQB1, more than 500 for DQA1, 600 to 610 for DPA1, and around 460 for DPB1. About five DR-DQ haplotypes were handled as single units for association and clustering because linkage in the cohort was strong. Among 300 to 500 genotyped donors of the cohort, an average of roughly 230,000 unique TCR beta nucleotide sequences was sequenced per donor, of which 15% to 20% were non-productive.

Study-wide conclusions, independent of this receptor: CMV serostatus was the only immune exposure information available for the cohort. A later analysis found that most CMV-associated TCR beta chains appeared HLA-restricted, with HLA associations seemingly driven largely by CMV exposure. In both the original and validation cohorts, the classifier was reported to diagnose cytomegalovirus status with high specificity and sensitivity. The study listed 150 to 200 TCR beta chains as associated with cytomegalovirus. HLA typing was unavailable for some donors at each locus, so association tests used only the typed subset. Compared with the roughly 700-donor mean, donors in an Asian-associated ancestry cluster had fewer N-insertions in productive TCRs, according to a later genetic analysis. Linkage disequilibrium might explain the correlated functional status among segregating V segments, but an unknown experimental factor could not be excluded. A further reported finding was that TCR beta sequences accurately predicted the HLA-A and HLA-B alleles for most subjects in the first cohort. Fewer than 20 rarely observed V segments, including chromosome 9 orphons, were excluded from the earlier analysis of several hundred of the donors because counts were too low. Assigning TCR associations to individual alleles was difficult when HLA alleles, especially DR and DQ, strongly co-occurred. The cohort was sequenced for TCR beta chains only, and without alpha or paired-chain data the features that could be detected were limited. Specific HLA alleles were associated with roughly 17,000 TCR beta sequences at a false discovery rate of 0.05 in a later analysis. Most TCR sequences were observed very rarely across donors, whereas some public TCRs were present in many individuals. Several of the top co-occurrence clusters appeared to be linked to parvovirus B19, influenza, CMV and Epstein-Barr virus, according to a later analysis. A later analysis found that TCR association rates varied across HLA loci, with DRB1 alleles showing the most associated TCRs and HLA-C alleles the fewest. Presence/absence analyses assumed roughly uniform sequencing depth across donors, an assumption that may not hold. Broadly in line with IMGT annotations, most TCR beta V segments showed up in productive rearrangements about 87% or about 30% of the time in an earlier analysis of 450 to 750 of the donors. An association between a missense DCLRE1C variant and V-gene and J-gene trimming of TCR beta chains was found in a later genetic analysis and replicated in an independent cohort. Compared with equally common non-associated chains, HLA-associated TCR beta chains in a later analysis were more clonally expanded and had lower generation probabilities. It was suggested by the authors that the approach could potentially be generalized to other disease states and immunological phenotypes. Three of the identified cytomegalovirus-associated TCR beta chains were confirmed in vitro to be specific for cytomegalovirus antigens. A cluster of highly shared sequence variants was judged likely to be a technical artifact of the sequencing pipeline.

The cohort comprised around 700 healthy bone marrow donors. At the time of sampling, every cohort member was nominally healthy, though immune exposures that went unrecorded were likely present. The donor tested CMV seronegative, placing the donor among the 350 or so seronegative members of the cohort. A peripheral blood sample was provided by each donor, and peripheral blood mononuclear cells were used for TCR beta sequencing. Genomic DNA was extracted from the blood cell samples with the Qiagen DNeasy Blood Extraction Kit. There are many counts of this clone. Its antigen is not yet known. Per-nucleotide qualities are absent, and no much larger clonotype sits a single base away. Libraries were constructed by the immunoSEQ multiplex PCR assay. For the multiplex PCR, a mixture combining 60 forward primers for TCR Vbeta segments and 13 reverse primers for TCR Jbeta segments was used. The CDR3 region of rearranged TCR beta genes was amplified from genomic DNA with a multiplex PCR assay. The Illumina HiSeq System was used to sequence the amplified TCR beta libraries as 87-base-pair reads. In the authors' own workflow: A later analysis counted about 76 million unique TCR beta chains across the 690 or so repertoires, and 9.5 million to 11 million of these chains were shared by at least two donors. Raw reads were error-corrected and collapsed into unique sequences with a nearest-neighbor algorithm that merged closely related sequences to remove PCR and sequencing errors. V, D and J gene segments were assigned by aligning CDR3 sequences to IMGT reference sequences. For a sequence to be retained, a match of at least six nucleotides was required to both a V gene segment and a J gene segment. A rearrangement counted as productive if the CDR3 had no stop codons and remained in frame with V and J, and every other rearrangement counted as non-productive. CDR3 was defined by IMGT convention, running from the second conserved V-encoded cysteine to the conserved J-encoded phenylalanine. Sequences without an unambiguous match to a single V gene segment were excluded from the earlier analysis of about 630 of the donors. In an earlier analysis of around 600 of the donors, V segments were called functional above 56.7% productive rearrangements and were called segregating when the between-donor standard deviation exceeded 5%. To diagnose cytomegalovirus status from the catalog of TCR beta chain sequences, a statistical classification framework was built. V and J gene assignment, in a later analysis, came from comparing TCR nucleotide sequences with IMGT/GENE-DB human TR gene sequences. Using the TCRdist pipeline, a later analysis assigned CDR3 sequences along with most-parsimonious VDJ recombination scenarios. In a later analysis, each TCR beta chain was defined by its CDR3 amino acid sequence together with its V-gene family, and reads without a unique V-gene family were excluded. To address suspected cross-contamination and a sequencing artifact, a later analysis removed roughly 640 highly shared, low-generation-probability nucleotide sequences. In a later analysis, a clonal expansion index was calculated for each public chain from normalized within-repertoire ranks of inferred template counts. Generation probabilities in a later analysis came from a VDJ recombination model fitted to out-of-frame rearrangements, and those results were checked against IGoR. In a later analysis, hypergeometric tests were used to score TCR-TCR, TCR-HLA and TCR-CMV co-occurrence, with a repertoire-size bias correction applied to TCR pairs. To estimate false discovery rates, a later analysis permuted the HLA or CMV assignments 20 times. In a later analysis, co-occurring TCRs were grouped using DBSCAN, with TCRdist sequence similarity added in when clustering inside HLA-allele-positive subsets. Repertoires with fewer than 30,000 or more than 120,000 public chains, plus five repertoires with anomalous nucleotide sharing, were excluded from co-occurrence clustering. TCRdb carries this immuneACCESS record with in-frame sequences only. Its versions omit some clonotypes, under half of them owing to an unresolved V gene in the studies checked, with the rest unexplained. V, J and clone size were drawn from that table, and D and trimming were deduced from the DNA. Within this sample are 90,000 or so clones, with around four fifths of them counted one time only. The ten largest clonotypes hold roughly 1.9% of the sample.

The sequence came from a boy between 5 and 17 years old in good health and CMV-seronegative. Specimen: PBMCs.

The encoded CDR3 is CASSQPGTGEDEQFF. The base sequence is TGTGCCAGCAGCCAACCCGGGACAGGGGAGGATGAGCAGTTCTTC. The chain is encoded by TRBV4-2 joined to TRBJ2-1; 10 nucleotides in the junction match TRBD1. The CDR3 sequence holds 15 residues, the cysteine and phenylalanine included. Left in the record is the CDR3 DNA by itself, 45 bases read in frame from the first base. The germline V gene specifies LGHNA as CDR1 and YNFKEQ as CDR2. After removal of 2 bases from V and 8 bases from J, the junction retains 6 bases not matched to a gene.